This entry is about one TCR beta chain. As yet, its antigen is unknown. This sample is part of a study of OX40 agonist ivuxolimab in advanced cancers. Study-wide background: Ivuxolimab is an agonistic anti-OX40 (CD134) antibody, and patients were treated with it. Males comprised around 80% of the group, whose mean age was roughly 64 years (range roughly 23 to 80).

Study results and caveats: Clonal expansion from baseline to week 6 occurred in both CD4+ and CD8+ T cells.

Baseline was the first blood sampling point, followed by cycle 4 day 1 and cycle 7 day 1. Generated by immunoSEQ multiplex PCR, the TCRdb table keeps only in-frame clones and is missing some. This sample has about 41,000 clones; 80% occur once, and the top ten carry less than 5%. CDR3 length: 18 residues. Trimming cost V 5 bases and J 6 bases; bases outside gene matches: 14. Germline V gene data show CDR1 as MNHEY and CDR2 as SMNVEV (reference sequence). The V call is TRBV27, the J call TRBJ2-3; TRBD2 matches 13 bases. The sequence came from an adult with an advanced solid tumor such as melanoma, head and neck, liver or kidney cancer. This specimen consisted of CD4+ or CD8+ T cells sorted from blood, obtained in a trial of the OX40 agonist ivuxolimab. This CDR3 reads CASSPRWTSGSGTDTQYF. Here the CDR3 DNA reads TGTGCCAGCAGTCCCCGCTGGACTAGCGGGAGTGGTACGGATACGCAGTATTTT.